This T cell receptor beta chain was recorded in a study of blood T cell repertoires in COVID-19 (dated by TCRdb to about 2020). About the full investigation: Collaborator samples came from the United States, Italy and Spain and covered acute and convalescent phases of COVID-19. The prospective study material was composed of cDNA or gDNA derived from T cells, B-cell-depleted T cells, or PBMCs. The dataset comprised deeply sampled blood TCRbeta repertoires from subjects exposed to, actively infected with, or recovered from COVID-19. The repertoires were made available in a free public database intended to serve as a resource for research on the immune response to SARS-CoV-2. Samples came from the ongoing ImmuneRACE study (first 160 participants) plus 1,254 subjects from 6 global collaborators. Sample metadata almost always included a de-identified subject ID, COVID-19 status, age in years and sex. Where available, HLA class I and class II types were taken from metadata supplied by the sample provider and were not determined by assay-based typing. The study at large found these results: How much clinical and demographic metadata was included differed by source and by participant, and the metadata was provided uncurated.

Samples from volunteer blood donors who had recovered from COVID-19 were contributed by a second Seattle source. Whole blood was collected in K2EDTA tubes by collaborating institutions according to the institutions' own protocols. For TCRbeta analysis, collaborators shipped samples in one of three forms: frozen whole blood, isolated PBMCs, or DNA extracted from either of those sample types. TCRbeta CDR3 regions were amplified from genomic DNA using the immunoSEQ Assay, a bias-controlled multiplex PCR. As for the original processing: Within the assay, amplification of reference gene primers was used to estimate how many nucleated cells each sample contained. To quantify the absolute abundance of each unique TCRbeta CDR3 rearrangement, sequence reads were collapsed and filtered. For each sample, productive Simpson clonality was calculated as the square root of Simpson's diversity index across productive rearrangements. In TCRdb, the immuneACCESS table is reduced to in-frame sequences with V and J assigned. These tables do not hold every clone; where another copy was compared, an unresolved V gene accounts for under half, and the others remain unexplained. That table gives V, J and clone size, and the DNA gave D and trimming. Recorded for this sample are 310,000 or so clones; about nine tenths of them occurred a single time. 2.2% of the sample rests with the top ten.

The CDR3 has 14 amino acids, counting the end cysteine and phenylalanine. Just CDR3 DNA is preserved here, 42 bases in frame from base 1. CDR1 is given as MNHEY and CDR2 as SVGAGI, both from the germline V gene. V is cut by 0 bases and J by 4 bases, and the space between the germline ends is 7 bases. Concerning this clone: No cognate antigen has been identified for it. Base qualities were left out, and no much larger clone turns up one base away.

The receptor chain draws on TRBV6-5 and TRBJ2-1; no D gene is confidently identified. The source material was peripheral blood. The receptor was isolated from a woman in her forties or fifties who had recovered from COVID-19. The DNA reads as follows: TGTGCCAGCAGTTACTCTCGGGTTTACAATGAGCAGTTCTTC. Its coded protein is CASSYSRVYNEQFF.